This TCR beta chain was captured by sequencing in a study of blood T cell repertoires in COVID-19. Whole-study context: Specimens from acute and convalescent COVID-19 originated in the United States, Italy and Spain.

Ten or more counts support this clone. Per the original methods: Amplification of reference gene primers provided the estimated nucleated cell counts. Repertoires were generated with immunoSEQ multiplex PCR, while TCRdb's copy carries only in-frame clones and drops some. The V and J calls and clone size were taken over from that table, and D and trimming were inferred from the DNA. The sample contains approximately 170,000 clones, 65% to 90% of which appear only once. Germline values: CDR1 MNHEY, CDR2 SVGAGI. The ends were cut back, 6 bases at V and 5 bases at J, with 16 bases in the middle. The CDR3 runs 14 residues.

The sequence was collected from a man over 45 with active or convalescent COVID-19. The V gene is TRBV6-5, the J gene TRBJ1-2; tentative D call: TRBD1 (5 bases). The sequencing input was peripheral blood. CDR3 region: CASSRDSIGYGYTF. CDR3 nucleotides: TGTGCCAGCAGCCGGGACTCAATCGGATATGGCTACACCTTC.